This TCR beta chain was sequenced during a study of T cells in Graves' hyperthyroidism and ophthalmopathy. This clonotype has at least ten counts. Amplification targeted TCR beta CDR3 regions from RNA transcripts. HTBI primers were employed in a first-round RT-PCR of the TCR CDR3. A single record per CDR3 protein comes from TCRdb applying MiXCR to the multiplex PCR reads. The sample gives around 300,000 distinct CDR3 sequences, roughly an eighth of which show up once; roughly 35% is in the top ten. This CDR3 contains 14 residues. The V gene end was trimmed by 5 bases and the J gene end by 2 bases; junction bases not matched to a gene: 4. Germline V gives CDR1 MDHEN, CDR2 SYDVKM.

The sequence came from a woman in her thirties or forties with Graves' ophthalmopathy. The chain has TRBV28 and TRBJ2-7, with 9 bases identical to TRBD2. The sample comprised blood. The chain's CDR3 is CASSTAGGTYEQYF. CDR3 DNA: TGTGCCAGCAGTACAGCGGGAGGCACCTACGAGCAGTACTTC.